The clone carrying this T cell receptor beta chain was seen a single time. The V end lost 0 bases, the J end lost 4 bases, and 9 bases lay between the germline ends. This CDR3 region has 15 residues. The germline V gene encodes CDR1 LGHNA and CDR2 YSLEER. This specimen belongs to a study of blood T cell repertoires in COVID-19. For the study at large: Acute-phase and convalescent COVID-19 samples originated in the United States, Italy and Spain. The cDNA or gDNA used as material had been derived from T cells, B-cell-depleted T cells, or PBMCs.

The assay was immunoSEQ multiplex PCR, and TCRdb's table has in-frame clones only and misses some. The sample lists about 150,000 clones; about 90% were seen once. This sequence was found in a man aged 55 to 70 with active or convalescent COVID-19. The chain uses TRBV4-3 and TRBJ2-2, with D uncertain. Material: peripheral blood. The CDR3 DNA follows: TGCGCCAGCAGCCAAGATCTCAGAAGCACCGGGGAGCTGTTTTTT. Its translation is CASSQDLRSTGELFF.